The 7 T cell receptor beta chains given below trace back to one sample, sequenced in a study of blood T cell repertoires in COVID-19. TCRdb's copy holds only in-frame clones and misses some; the assay was immunoSEQ multiplex PCR. Of 15,000 to 20,000 clones detected, 85% to 90% appear once; the ten largest clones hold roughly a third. The sample was peripheral blood. The receptors were sampled from a woman of 80 years or more with COVID-19, enrolled during active disease.

This rearrangement joins TRBV18 to TRBJ2-7; D might be TRBD1 (5 bases). Per germline, CDR1 KGHSH and CDR2 LQKENI. Between the trimmed V and J ends, which lost 2 bases and 0 bases, there was a span of 11 bases. The length of the CDR3 is 15 residues. DNA for the CDR3: TGTGCCAGCTCACCAGGGGCCCCAGGCTCCTACGAGCAGTACTTC. Translation gives CASSPGAPGSYEQYF.

This clone was recorded only once. The chain links TRBV6-6 to TRBJ2-1; a possible D gene is TRBD2 (5 bases). Germline V CDR1 and CDR2: MNHNY, SVGAGI (reference sequence). Trimming took 2 bases from V and 15 from J, leaving 11 bases between them. The CDR3 is 11 amino acids. CDR3 sequence: CASSYGGRPFF. The DNA for the CDR3 is TGTGCCAGCAGTTACGGAGGCCGCCCGTTCTTC.

This rearrangement joins TRBV5-1 to TRBJ2-5, with D possibly matching TRBD2 (5 bases). Trimming took off 1 base at V and 5 bases at J, with 12 bases between the two ends. This CDR3 has 14 residues. CDR1 SGHRS and CDR2 YFSETQ come from the germline V gene. The CDR3 protein is CASSLSSAVETQYF. CDR3 bases: TGCGCCAGCAGCTTGTCCTCAGCGGTGGAGACCCAGTACTTC.

The V and J genes are TRBV5-4 and TRBJ2-5; possible D gene TRBD1, 6 bases. Germline CDR1 and CDR2: SGHNT and YYREEE (reference sequence). The V end lost 5 bases, the J end lost 0 bases, and 14 bases lay between the germline ends. The CDR3 runs 15 residues. The CDR3 region is CASRSRTGYQETQYF. In nucleotides, the CDR3 is TGTGCCAGCAGATCCCGCACAGGGTACCAAGAGACCCAGTACTTC.

V usage is TRBV28 and J usage is TRBJ2-2; TRBD2 matches 7 bases. Germline assignment: CDR1 MDHEN and CDR2 SYDVKM. J gave up 6 bases and V 5 bases, and 9 bases lay outside the gene matches. The CDR3 runs 15 residues. The CDR3 region has the DNA TGTGCCAGCAGTACCCCGGGACTAAGGGCCGGGGAGCTGTTTTTT. Encoded protein: CASSTPGLRAGELFF.

The chain recombines TRBV9 with TRBJ2-3; 12 nucleotides match TRBD2. Germline loops: CDR1 SGDLS, CDR2 YYNGEE. There are 15 residues in the CDR3. V shed 0 bases, J shed 4 bases, and the junction held 0 bases outside the gene matches. Here the CDR3 DNA reads TGTGCCAGCAGCGTAGGGACTAGCGGGGCAGATACGCAGTATTTT. Amino acid sequence: CASSVGTSGADTQYF.

CDR3 in amino acids: CASSLVNPGSTGELFF. Here the CDR3 DNA reads TGTGCCAGCAGCTTAGTGAATCCAGGGTCGACCGGGGAGCTGTTTTTT. The chain joins TRBV7-7 to TRBJ2-2; possibly TRBD1 for D (5 bases). Germline-derived CDR1 and CDR2 are SSHAT and FNYEAQ (reference sequence). Trimming cost V 1 base and J 5 bases, with 14 bases left between them. The CDR3 runs 16 residues.